This TCR beta chain was observed in a study of cytomegalovirus exposure and HLA in healthy donors. Study in general: Roughly 80 million unique TCRs from HLA-typed donors made up an early data release.

Points from the study as a whole: Cytomegalovirus-associated status was assigned to roughly 160 TCR beta chains. Information on immune exposure was restricted to one variable (CMV serostatus).

This CDR3 spans 12 amino acids. Germline-derived CDR1 and CDR2 are SNHLY and FYNNEI. Deletions cut 2 bases from V and 4 bases from J, with 3 bases between. As regards this clone: Its antigen is as yet unknown.

Despite likely unrecorded immune exposures, the donors were nominally healthy at the time of sampling. Amplification used 60 Vbeta primers and 13 Jbeta primers. Profiled with immunoSEQ multiplex PCR; TCRdb holds only in-frame clones, not every one. The repertoire holds tens of thousands of clones, with approximately 68% as singletons. The chain carries TRBV2 and TRBJ1-3; D gene uncertain. Sequencing was performed on PBMCs. The origin of this receptor is a woman aged 45-60 years in good health and CMV-seropositive. The CDR3: CASSEQGNTIYF. DNA of the CDR3: TGTGCCAGCAGTGAACAGGGAAACACCATATATTTT.